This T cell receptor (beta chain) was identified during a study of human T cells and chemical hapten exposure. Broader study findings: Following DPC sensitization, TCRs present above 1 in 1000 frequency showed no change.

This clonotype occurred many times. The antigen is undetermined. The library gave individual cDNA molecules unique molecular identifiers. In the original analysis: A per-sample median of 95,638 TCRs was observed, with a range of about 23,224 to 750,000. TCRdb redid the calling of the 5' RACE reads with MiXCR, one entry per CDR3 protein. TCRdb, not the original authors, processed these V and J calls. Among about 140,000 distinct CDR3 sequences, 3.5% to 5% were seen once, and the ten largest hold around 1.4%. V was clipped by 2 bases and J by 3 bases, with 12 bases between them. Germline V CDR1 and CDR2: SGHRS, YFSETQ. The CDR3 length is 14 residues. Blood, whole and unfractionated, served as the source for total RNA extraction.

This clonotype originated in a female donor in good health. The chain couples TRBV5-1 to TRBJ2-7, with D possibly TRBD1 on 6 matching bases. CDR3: CASSFRQAFYEQYF. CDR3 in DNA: TGCGCCAGCAGCTTCCGACAGGCCTTCTACGAGCAGTACTTC.